The source of this T cell receptor (beta chain) is a study of shared clonotypes between healthy human individuals. On the study more broadly: Used for every donor were three CD4 naive, three CD4 memory, two CD8 naive and one CD8 memory plate.

On this clone: Antigen unknown.

V trimming: 5 bases; J trimming: 2 bases; junction bases outside the gene matches: 12. CDR1 is LNHDA and CDR2 is SQIVND in the germline V gene (reference sequence). This CDR3 comprises 16 residues. General study findings and limits: Since donors were few, the genetic and exposure-history diversity represented was limited. Around 5% was the fraction of naive CD4 clonotypes found shared across four donors.

Sorted-subset replicate PCRs used approximately 190 ng of genomic DNA. This amount corresponded to 25,000 to 30,000 T cell genomes. Here immunoSEQ multiplex PCR was the method, and the copy in TCRdb shows in-frame clones only, minus some. The table lists 950,000 to 1,200,000 clones, approximately 77% of them singletons. The rearrangement uses TRBV19 and TRBJ2-7, with 7 bases aligning to TRBD2. The receptor comes from a man between 18 and 35 years old in good health. Some clones in this sample may be carry-over from other donors' samples. Sequenced material: memory CD4+ T cells from PBMCs. Subset reported: CD45RA-negative fraction. CDR3 in amino acids: CASSLFGRTDTYEQYF. CDR3 bases: TGTGCCAGTAGTCTCTTCGGGAGGACCGACACCTACGAGCAGTACTTC. The whole variable domain, remainder taken from reference TRBV19 and TRBJ2-7, is DGGITQSPKYLFRKEGQNVTLSCEQNLNHDAMYWYRQDPGQGLRLIYYSQIVNDFQKGDIAEGYSVSREKKESFPLTVTSAQKNPTAFYLCASSLFGRTDTYEQYFGPGTRLTVT.